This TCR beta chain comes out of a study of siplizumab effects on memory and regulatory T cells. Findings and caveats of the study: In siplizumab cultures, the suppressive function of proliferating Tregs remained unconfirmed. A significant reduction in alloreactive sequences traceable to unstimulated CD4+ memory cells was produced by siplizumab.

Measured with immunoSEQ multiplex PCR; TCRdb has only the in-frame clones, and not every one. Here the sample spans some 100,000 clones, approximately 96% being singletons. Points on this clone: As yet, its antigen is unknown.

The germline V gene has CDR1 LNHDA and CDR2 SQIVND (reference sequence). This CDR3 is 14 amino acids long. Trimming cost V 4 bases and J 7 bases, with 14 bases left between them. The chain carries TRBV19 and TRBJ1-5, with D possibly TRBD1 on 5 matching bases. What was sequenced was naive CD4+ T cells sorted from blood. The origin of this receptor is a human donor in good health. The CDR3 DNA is TGTGCCAGTAGTACGGGGGTATCGGACCAGCCCCAGCATTTT. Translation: CASSTGVSDQPQHF. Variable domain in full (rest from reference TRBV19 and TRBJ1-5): DGGITQSPKYLFRKEGQNVTLSCEQNLNHDAMYWYRQDPGQGLRLIYYSQIVNDFQKGDIAEGYSVSREKKESFPLTVTSAQKNPTAFYLCASSTGVSDQPQHFGDGTRLSIL.